This entry lists 13 T cell receptor beta chains sequenced from one sample in a study of OX40 agonist ivuxolimab in advanced cancers. Measured with immunoSEQ multiplex PCR; TCRdb has only the in-frame clones, and not every one. The sample records more than 30,000 clones, 80% to 85% being singletons. The sample consisted of CD4+ or CD8+ T cells sorted from blood, taken in a trial of the OX40 agonist ivuxolimab. The receptors here all came from an adult with an advanced solid tumor such as melanoma, head and neck, liver or kidney cancer.

This clone was seen a few times. V is TRBV18 and J is TRBJ1-1; D is uncertain. The CDR3 is made up of 12 amino acids. Germline V gene sequence: CDR1 KGHSH, CDR2 LQKENI. Trimming left V 3 bases short and J 4 bases short, with 6 bases between. The CDR3 DNA follows: TGTGCCAGCTCACCGTTAGGCACTGAAGCTTTCTTT. Its translation is CASSPLGTEAFF.

The V call is TRBV7-6, the J call TRBJ1-1, with D possibly matching TRBD1 (6 bases). V lost 6 bases to trimming and J lost 5 bases, with 22 bases between them. Germline-derived CDR1 and CDR2 are SGHVS and FNYEAQ. The CDR3 extends over 16 amino acids. This chain's CDR3 is CASRLVGGARWTEAFF. The CDR3 region has the DNA TGTGCCAGCAGACTGGTTGGGGGGGCCCGATGGACTGAAGCTTTCTTT. The full variable domain, rest sourced from reference TRBV7-6 and TRBJ1-1, is GAGVSQSPRYKVTKRGQDVALRCDPISGHVSLYWYRQALGQGPEFLTYFNYEAQQDKSGLPNDRFSAERPEGSISTLTIQRTEQRDSAMYRCASRLVGGARWTEAFFGQGTRLTVV.

The gene calls are TRBV7-9 and TRBJ2-2; 9 positions match TRBD1. V lost 5 bases and J lost 4; bases outside the gene matches: 5. CDR1 is SEHNR, CDR2 FQNEAQ, per germline (reference sequence). The CDR3 loop spans 15 amino acids. CDR3 in amino acids: CASSLGTGSTGELFF. The CDR3 nucleotides read TGTGCCAGCAGCCTCGGGACAGGGAGCACCGGGGAGCTGTTTTTT.

CDR3 DNA sequence: TGTGCCAGCAGCCAAGATGGGTGGACTAGCGGGAGACGGCCAGATACGCAGTATTTT. Encoded protein: CASSQDGWTSGRRPDTQYF. V usage is TRBV4-2 and J usage is TRBJ2-3, with 13 bases identical to TRBD2. V was pared by 0 bases and J by 4 bases, with 10 bases of the junction left unmatched. The germline gives CDR1 LGHNA, CDR2 YNFKEQ. CDR3 size: 19 residues.

The rearrangement links TRBV6-5 to TRBJ2-7; TRBD1 matches 10 bases. The CDR3 has 15 amino acids. V lost 4 bases to trimming and J lost 3 bases; unmatched junction nucleotides: 6. Germline CDR1 and CDR2: MNHEY and SVGAGI. DNA of the CDR3: TGTGCCAGCAGTTTCGACAGGGGGCAGTTCTACGAGCAGTACTTC. It yields the protein CASSFDRGQFYEQYF.

The chain has TRBV6-5 and TRBJ1-2; D is unclear. Trimming removed 6 bases from V and 2 bases from J, with 13 bases in between. This CDR3 is 14 amino acids long. The germline V gene encodes CDR1 MNHEY and CDR2 SVGAGI. CDR3 protein: CASRRLERNYGYTF. CDR3 sequence (DNA): TGTGCCAGCAGGAGACTTGAGAGGAACTATGGCTACACCTTC.

V is TRBV2 and J is TRBJ2-3; the D gene is possibly TRBD2 (7 bases). The CDR3 has 13 residues. Germline V gives CDR1 SNHLY, CDR2 FYNNEI. V lost 8 bases and J lost 6, with 15 bases in between. This CDR3 is CASGGAESDTQYF. The CDR3 DNA sequence: TGTGCCAGCGGGGGGGCCGAGTCGGATACGCAGTATTTT. Full variable domain (remainder filled in from reference TRBV2 and TRBJ2-3): EPEVTQTPSHQVTQMGQEVILRCVPISNHLYFYWYRQILGQKVEFLVSFYNNEISEKSEIFDDQFSVERPDGSNFTLKIRSTKLEDSAMYFCASGGAESDTQYFGPGTRLTVL.

This clone showed up just a few times. The chain employs TRBV10-1 and TRBJ2-7; D unclear. The CDR3 totals 12 residues. Per the germline V gene, CDR1 is WNHNN and CDR2 is SYGVQD (reference sequence). V lost 2 bases, J lost 5 bases, and 7 bases lay in between. CDR3 protein: CASSEGSNEQYF. The CDR3 nucleotides are TGCGCCAGCAGTGAGGGTAGCAACGAGCAGTACTTC.

The chain combines TRBV28 with TRBJ2-4; D may match TRBD1 or TRBD2 (5 bases each). The length of the CDR3 is 13 residues. Germline CDR1 and CDR2: MDHEN and SYDVKM. V was trimmed by 8 bases and J by 4 bases, leaving 12 bases between them. CDR3 coding DNA: TGTGCCAGCCGCGAGGGGCCGAAAAACATTCAGTACTTC. Its protein product is CASREGPKNIQYF.

The gene calls are TRBV28 and TRBJ2-7, with 8 bases identical to TRBD1. The V and J ends lost 5 bases and 3 bases, in that order; junction bases with no gene match: 9. CDR1 is MDHEN and CDR2 is SYDVKM in the germline V gene. The CDR3 is made up of 15 amino acids. CDR3 amino acids: CASSVSGTGLYEQYF. The CDR3 DNA is TGTGCCAGCAGTGTCTCCGGGACAGGCCTCTACGAGCAGTACTTC.

The V gene is TRBV18, the J gene TRBJ2-5; 7 bases agree with TRBD2. Germline-derived CDR1 and CDR2 are KGHSH and LQKENI. The V and J ends lost 2 bases and 4 bases, in that order; junction bases with no gene match: 4. The CDR3 covers 14 residues. The CDR3 region is CASSPAGAIETQYF. The CDR3 nucleotides are TGTGCCAGCTCACCAGCGGGAGCTATAGAGACCCAGTACTTC.

The chain recombines TRBV7-3 with TRBJ2-3; 8 nucleotides line up with TRBD2. Germline values: CDR1 SGHTA, CDR2 FQGTGA. With 5 bases clipped from V and 1 base from J, the junction kept 5 bases outside the gene matches. This CDR3 spans 15 amino acids. The CDR3 sequence is CASSRFSGGTDTQYF. The DNA for the CDR3 is TGTGCCAGCAGCCGTTTTAGCGGGGGCACAGATACGCAGTATTTT.

The chain uses TRBV2 and TRBJ2-3; weak D call: TRBD2 (5 bases). This CDR3 region has 15 residues. The germline gives CDR1 SNHLY, CDR2 FYNNEI. The V end was cut by 7 bases, the J end by 0 bases, with 14 bases between. The CDR3 DNA reads as TGTGCCAGCAAAGCGGAGTCCCGAAGCACAGATACGCAGTATTTT. It yields the protein CASKAESRSTDTQYF. The variable domain in full, completed from reference TRBV2 and TRBJ2-3, reads EPEVTQTPSHQVTQMGQEVILRCVPISNHLYFYWYRQILGQKVEFLVSFYNNEISEKSEIFDDQFSVERPDGSNFTLKIRSTKLEDSAMYFCASKAESRSTDTQYFGPGTRLTVL.